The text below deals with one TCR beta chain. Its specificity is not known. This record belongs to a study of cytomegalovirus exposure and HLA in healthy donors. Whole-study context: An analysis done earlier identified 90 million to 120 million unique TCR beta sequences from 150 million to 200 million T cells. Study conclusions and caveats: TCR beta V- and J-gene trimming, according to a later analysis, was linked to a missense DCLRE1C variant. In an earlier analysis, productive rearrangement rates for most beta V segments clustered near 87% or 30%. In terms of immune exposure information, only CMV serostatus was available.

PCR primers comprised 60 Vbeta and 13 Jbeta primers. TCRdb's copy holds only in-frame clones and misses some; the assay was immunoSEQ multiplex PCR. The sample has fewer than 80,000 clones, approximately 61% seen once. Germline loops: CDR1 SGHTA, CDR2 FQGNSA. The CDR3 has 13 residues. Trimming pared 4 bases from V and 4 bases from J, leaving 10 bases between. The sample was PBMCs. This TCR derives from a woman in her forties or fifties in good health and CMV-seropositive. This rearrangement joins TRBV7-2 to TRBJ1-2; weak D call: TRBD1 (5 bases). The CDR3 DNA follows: TGTGCCAGCAGCTCAGGGTCTACCTATGGCTACACCTTC. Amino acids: CASSSGSTYGYTF.